This passage covers 20 T cell receptor beta chains from one sample sequenced in a study of blood T cell repertoires in COVID-19. The table came from immunoSEQ multiplex PCR; TCRdb's copy has only in-frame clones and leaves some out. This table holds approximately 65,000 clones, over 75% found once. The sequenced sample consisted of peripheral blood. All receptors derive from a man in his 60s with acute or convalescent COVID-19.

The chain is built from TRBV6-2 or TRBV6-3 and TRBJ2-7, with D possibly TRBD2 on 6 matching bases. CDR3 size: 16 residues. Trimming pared 2 bases from V and 1 base from J, leaving 15 bases between. Germline V CDR1 and CDR2: MNHEY, SVGEGT. The CDR3 DNA follows: TGTGCCAGCAGTTACCTTCCGGGAGTGAGGTCCTACGAGCAGTACTTC. This sequence encodes CASSYLPGVRSYEQYF.

The J gene is TRBJ1-3, the V gene TRBV28; D unclear. The CDR3 runs to 14 residues. Germline assignment: CDR1 MDHEN and CDR2 SYDVKM. V was shortened by 3 bases and J by 0 bases, with 6 bases between the two germline ends. The CDR3 region has the DNA TGTGCCAGCAGTTTCCCCCTCTCTGGAAACACCATATATTTT. Protein sequence: CASSFPLSGNTIYF.

V and J are TRBV11-2 and TRBJ2-3; 10 bases fit TRBD2. V shed 0 bases, J shed 4 bases, and the junction held 4 bases outside the gene matches. This CDR3 has 16 residues. Germline CDR1 reads SGHAT; CDR2 reads FQNNGV. The CDR3 loop is CASSLEASGSPDTQYF. The CDR3 DNA sequence: TGTGCCAGCAGCTTAGAGGCTAGCGGGAGCCCAGATACGCAGTATTTT.

This chain uses TRBV11-1 with TRBJ2-6, with a possible D match to TRBD2 (6 bases). The length of the CDR3 is 17 residues. V lost 0 bases, J lost 4 bases, and 13 bases lay in between. CDR1 SGHAT and CDR2 FQDESV come from the germline V gene (reference sequence). The CDR3: CASSLARGLEGANVLTF. In nucleotides, the CDR3 is TGTGCCAGCAGCTTAGCCCGGGGGTTAGAAGGGGCCAACGTCCTGACTTTC. The whole variable domain, filled in from reference TRBV11-1 and TRBJ2-6, reads EAEVAQSPRYKITEKSQAVAFWCDPISGHATLYWYRQILGQGPELLVQFQDESVVDDSQLPKDRFSAERLKGVDSTLKIQPAELGDSAMYLCASSLARGLEGANVLTFGAGSRLTVL.

V is TRBV2 and J is TRBJ2-7, with TRBD1 identical over 9 bases. The CDR3 is 14 residues long. Trimming at V came to 7 bases and at J to 4 bases, leaving 8 bases not matched to a gene. Germline CDR1 reads SNHLY; CDR2 reads FYNNEI. The CDR3 nucleotides read TGTGCCAGCACCCCGGACAGGGGAGGATACGAGCAGTACTTC. Its protein is CASTPDRGGYEQYF.

This rearrangement joins TRBV9 to TRBJ2-1, with 8 bases identical to TRBD2. V lost 2 bases and J lost 7; bases outside the gene matches: 5. The CDR3 covers 14 residues. Germline V gene sequence: CDR1 SGDLS, CDR2 YYNGEE. The chain's CDR3 is CASSVGGARNEQFF. The CDR3, as DNA: TGTGCCAGCAGCGTCGGGGGGGCAAGGAATGAGCAGTTCTTC.

This chain joins TRBV7-2 and TRBJ1-5; D call uncertain. V lost 5 bases and J lost 10, with 18 bases in between. The CDR3 is 14 amino acids. Germline-derived CDR1 and CDR2 are SGHTA and FQGNSA. The CDR3 region has the DNA TGTGCCAGCAGCCCCAACCAAGCAATTCGACCCCAGCATTTT. It translates to CASSPNQAIRPQHF.

This chain links TRBV5-4 with TRBJ2-7, with 10 bases that match TRBD2. V lost 4 bases and J lost 6; bases outside the gene matches: 7. Germline CDR1 reads SGHNT; CDR2 reads YYREEE (reference sequence). The CDR3 has 14 amino acids. The CDR3 loop reads CASSTPSGSREQYF. CDR3 DNA sequence: TGTGCCAGCAGCACTCCTAGCGGGAGTCGCGAGCAGTACTTC.

The V call is TRBV18, the J call TRBJ1-2, with D hard to call. Trimming pared 2 bases from V and 4 bases from J, leaving 11 bases between. Germline V gene data show CDR1 as KGHSH and CDR2 as LQKENI. CDR3 size: 14 residues. The CDR3 region has the DNA TGTGCCAGCTCACCATTCGAGCGTTCCTATGGCTACACCTTC. Translation: CASSPFERSYGYTF.

The rearrangement links TRBV11-2 to TRBJ1-6; D unresolved. Germline V gene data show CDR1 as SGHAT and CDR2 as FQNNGV. The CDR3 covers 12 residues. V lost 5 bases and J lost 3, with 2 bases in between. CDR3 DNA sequence: TGTGCCAGCAGCCTCTATAATTCACCCCTCCACTTT. Residues: CASSLYNSPLHF.

The chain carries TRBV27 and TRBJ2-3; 7 positions agree with TRBD1. Germline assignment: CDR1 MNHEY and CDR2 SMNVEV (reference sequence). V dropped 5 bases and J dropped 5; count of bases not matched to a gene: 10. The CDR3 contains 15 residues. As DNA, the CDR3 is TGTGCCAGCAGTCCATCGACAGGGAAGGAAGATACGCAGTATTTT. It is translated as CASSPSTGKEDTQYF.

The CDR3 sequence: CASSTRDYEQYF. CDR3 nucleotide sequence: TGTGCCAGCAGCACACGGGACTACGAGCAGTACTTC. This chain uses TRBV7-8 with TRBJ2-7, with a tentative D call TRBD2 (5 bases). This CDR3 is 12 amino acids long. CDR1 is SGHVS, CDR2 FQNEAQ, per germline. The V gene lost 5 bases and the J gene lost 3 bases, with 8 bases spanning the gap. The variable domain in full, completed from reference TRBV7-8 and TRBJ2-7, reads GAGVSQSPRYKVAKRGQDVALRCDPISGHVSLFWYQQALGQGPEFLTYFQNEAQLDKSGLPSDRFFAERPEGSVSTLKIQRTQQEDSAVYLCASSTRDYEQYFGPGTRLTVT.

The chain has TRBV28 and TRBJ1-5; D is unclear. This CDR3 comprises 15 residues. Trimming cost V 7 bases and J 0 bases, with 13 bases left between them. Germline CDR1 MDHEN, CDR2 SYDVKM. The chain's CDR3 is CASNGGIYSNQPQHF. The CDR3 region has the DNA TGTGCCAGCAACGGAGGGATTTATAGCAATCAGCCCCAGCATTTT.

The sample holds a few counts of this clone. The chain uses TRBV7-2 and TRBJ2-2, with 8 bases identical to TRBD2. Germline values: CDR1 SGHTA, CDR2 FQGNSA. This CDR3 has 17 residues. With V trimmed by 2 bases and J by 5 bases, 10 bases remained unmatched. The chain's CDR3 is CASSLSFREGRTGELFF. The CDR3, as DNA: TGTGCCAGCAGCTTAAGTTTTCGGGAGGGCCGGACCGGGGAGCTGTTTTTT.

The chain has TRBV19 and TRBJ2-1; TRBD2 agrees at 14 bases. V gave up 4 bases and J gave up 15 bases; unmatched junction bases: 5. The CDR3 length is 13 residues. Germline V gives CDR1 LNHDA, CDR2 SQIVND (reference sequence). The CDR3 loop is CASSRGLAGVRFF. The CDR3 coding sequence is TGTGCCAGTAGTAGGGGACTAGCGGGAGTGAGGTTCTTC.

This clone was observed a handful of times. The V call is TRBV4-3, the J call TRBJ1-4; TRBD1 is a possible D gene (5 bases). Trimming took 0 bases from V and 1 from J, leaving 15 bases between them. The germline gives CDR1 LGHNA, CDR2 YSLEER. This CDR3 is 18 amino acids long. This CDR3 is CASSQDGVQGLTNEKLFF. The CDR3, as DNA: TGCGCCAGCAGCCAAGATGGGGTCCAGGGTTTAACTAATGAAAAACTGTTTTTT.

This chain connects TRBV5-4 to TRBJ2-6; tentative D call: TRBD1 (6 bases). V was clipped by 4 bases and J by 4 bases, with 15 bases between them. This CDR3 comprises 16 residues. CDR1 and CDR2 (germline): SGHNT, YYREEE (reference sequence). CDR3 amino acids: CASSPIGGEGANVLTF. CDR3 nucleotide sequence: TGTGCCAGCAGCCCCATAGGGGGAGAGGGGGCCAACGTCCTGACTTTC.

V and J are TRBV21-1 and TRBJ2-1; TRBD1 is the table's D call, not checked against the DNA. TRBV21-1 is deemed a pseudogene. CDR3 length equals 14 residues. The CDR3 spells CASSKRDRGCEQFF. In nucleotides, the CDR3 is TGTGCCAGCAGCAAACGGGACAGGGGCTGCGAGCAGTTCTTC.

The chain is built from TRBV5-6 and TRBJ1-2; D might be TRBD1 (5 bases). The CDR3 loop spans 13 amino acids. Germline CDR1 SGHDT, CDR2 YYEEEE. The V end lost 1 base, the J end lost 7 bases, and 11 bases lay between the germline ends. As DNA, the CDR3 is TGTGCCAGCAGCTTGAACCAGGGTGGTGGCTACACCTTC. Translating it yields CASSLNQGGGYTF.

The chain is built from TRBV19 and TRBJ2-2, with 7 bases lining up with TRBD1. The CDR3 sequence is 14 residues long. Trimming removed 6 bases from V and 7 bases from J; junction bases left unmatched: 8. Germline lookup yields CDR1 LNHDA and CDR2 SQIVND (reference sequence). Written as DNA, the CDR3 is TGTGCCAGTAGCTCACAGGGGATCGGCGGGGAGCTGTTTTTT. The encoded protein is CASSSQGIGGELFF. The complete variable domain, with remaining parts taken from reference TRBV19 and TRBJ2-2, reads DGGITQSPKYLFRKEGQNVTLSCEQNLNHDAMYWYRQDPGQGLRLIYYSQIVNDFQKGDIAEGYSVSREKKESFPLTVTSAQKNPTAFYLCASSSQGIGGELFFGEGSRLTVL.